Listed here is a single T cell receptor (beta chain). This record comes from a study of blood T cell repertoires in COVID-19. Study context: The origin of the acute and convalescent COVID-19 samples was the United States, Italy and Spain.

This CDR3 has 17 amino acids. CDR1 and CDR2 (germline): SGHRS, YFSETQ. The V and J ends lost 3 bases and 10 bases, in that order; junction bases with no gene match: 16. Here immunoSEQ multiplex PCR was the method, and the copy in TCRdb shows in-frame clones only, minus some. This sample yields about 260,000 clones, of which 88% are seen a single time; 1% to 1.5% belongs to the top ten. Input material: PBMCs or T cells enriched from blood (not recorded which). The J gene is TRBJ1-6, the V gene TRBV5-1, with TRBD1 matching over 7 bases. This TCR came from a woman between 40 and 55 years old with acute COVID-19. CDR3 residues: CASSSEHGTDRRSPLHF. In DNA, the CDR3 is TGCGCCAGCAGCTCCGAGCATGGGACAGATCGACGGTCACCCCTCCACTTT.